The sequence of this TCR beta chain was determined in a study of blood T cell repertoires in COVID-19. In the study overall: Specimens from acute and convalescent COVID-19 originated in the United States, Italy and Spain.

CDR3 size: 15 residues. Deletions cut 0 bases from V and 1 base from J, with 5 bases between. The germline gives CDR1 KGHDR, CDR2 SFDVKD. Participants' reported clinical history set cohort assignment. The sample holds a few counts of this clone. Sequencing was performed with immunoSEQ multiplex PCR; in TCRdb, only in-frame clones are kept and a portion is missing. The table records about 240,000 clones, 75% to 90% of them present only once. The sample taken for sequencing was PBMCs or T cells enriched from blood (not recorded which). This receptor was obtained from a woman aged 40 to 50 with acute COVID-19. The V gene is TRBV24-1, the J gene TRBJ2-2, with D maybe TRBD1 (5 bases). CDR3 loop: CATSDLDRNTGELFF. The DNA of the CDR3 is TGTGCCACCAGTGATTTGGACAGGAACACCGGGGAGCTGTTTTTT.